These 21 T cell receptor beta chains originate from one sample sequenced in a study of OX40 agonist ivuxolimab in advanced cancers. Using immunoSEQ multiplex PCR, the repertoire was profiled, and TCRdb retains in-frame clones only, with some absent. The data hold 75,000 to 100,000 clones, with 89% observed a single time. The sample consisted of CD4+ or CD8+ T cells sorted from blood, taken in a trial of the OX40 agonist ivuxolimab. Source of these receptors: an adult with an advanced solid tumor such as melanoma, head and neck, liver or kidney cancer.

The CDR3 sequence is CASSQTGQTTYEQYF. CDR3 nucleotides: TGTGCCAGCAGCCAGACAGGACAGACTACCTACGAGCAGTACTTC. The V call is TRBV11-2, the J call TRBJ2-7; possible D gene TRBD1, 6 bases. CDR3 size: 15 residues. Trimming left V 5 bases short and J 2 bases short, with 16 bases between. CDR1 and CDR2 (germline): SGHAT, FQNNGV.

The V gene is TRBV9, the J gene TRBJ2-7; 9 nucleotides agree with TRBD2. V trimming: 0 bases; J trimming: 3 bases; junction bases outside the gene matches: 7. Germline CDR1 SGDLS, CDR2 YYNGEE. This CDR3 region has 16 residues. This CDR3 reads CASSVGGSGRIYEQYF. In nucleotides, the CDR3 is TGTGCCAGCAGCGTAGGGGGTAGCGGGAGAATCTACGAGCAGTACTTC.

The gene calls are TRBV6-5 and TRBJ1-1, with D unclear. Germline CDR1 MNHEY, CDR2 SVGAGI. Trimming took off 6 bases at V and 6 bases at J, with 14 bases between the two ends. This CDR3 is 13 amino acids long. CDR3 nucleotides: TGTGCCAGCAGCCTTTACCCGGGCCCTGAAGCTTTCTTT. The encoded protein is CASSLYPGPEAFF.

V gene TRBV6-5 combines with J gene TRBJ2-5; no definite D call. V gave up 2 bases and J gave up 5 bases, with 12 bases separating them. CDR1 is MNHEY, CDR2 SVGAGI, per germline. This CDR3 has 14 residues. The CDR3, as DNA: TGTGCCAGCAGTTACCGACACACCTTGGAGACCCAGTACTTC. Translated: CASSYRHTLETQYF.

V is TRBV11-2 and J is TRBJ2-1; TRBD2 might be the D (6 bases). Germline V gene lookup returns CDR1 SGHAT and CDR2 FQNNGV. CDR3 size: 18 residues. V lost 0 bases to trimming and J lost 6 bases, with 21 bases between them. The CDR3 loop is CASSLDWGVVAVSNEQFF. CDR3 coding DNA: TGTGCCAGCAGCTTAGATTGGGGAGTAGTAGCGGTGAGCAATGAGCAGTTCTTC. Combining the CDR3 with reference TRBV11-2 and TRBJ2-1 gives the whole variable domain EAGVAQSPRYKIIEKRQSVAFWCNPISGHATLYWYQQILGQGPKLLIQFQNNGVVDDSQLPKDRFSAERLKGVDSTLKIQPAKLEDSAVYLCASSLDWGVVAVSNEQFFGPGTRLTVL.

The chain has TRBV29-1 and TRBJ1-1; TRBD1 is a possible D gene (6 bases). V lost 0 bases to trimming and J lost 4 bases, with 9 bases between them. The germline gives CDR1 SQVTM, CDR2 ANQGSEA. The CDR3 extends over 13 amino acids. CDR3: CSVEDRGGTEAFF. The CDR3 DNA reads as TGCAGCGTTGAAGATAGGGGGGGCACTGAAGCTTTCTTT. The full variable domain, in which reference TRBV29-1 and TRBJ1-1 provide the parts outside the CDR3, is SAVISQKPSRDICQRGTSLTIQCQVDSQVTMMFWYRQQPGQSLTLIATANQGSEATYESGFVIDKFPISRPNLTFSTLTVSNMSPEDSSIYLCSVEDRGGTEAFFGQGTRLTVV.

The chain combines TRBV4-1 with TRBJ1-1; 8 positions agree with TRBD1. V lost 3 bases to trimming and J lost 1 base; unmatched junction nucleotides: 4. Germline-derived CDR1 and CDR2 are MGHRA and YSYEKL. CDR3 length equals 15 residues. The CDR3 here is CASSHGDRTNTEAFF. The DNA of the CDR3 is TGCGCCAGCAGCCATGGGGACAGGACGAACACTGAAGCTTTCTTT.

This sequence joins TRBV5-5 and TRBJ1-5; tentative D call: TRBD1 (5 bases). The germline V and J ends were trimmed by 2 bases and 0 bases, with 9 bases remaining between them. The CDR3 extends over 15 amino acids. Germline CDR1 SGHKS, CDR2 YYEKEE (reference sequence). CDR3 in DNA: TGTGCCAGCAGCTTAGGACATTATAGCAATCAGCCCCAGCATTTT. Amino acids: CASSLGHYSNQPQHF.

The chain links TRBV21-1 to TRBJ2-2; the D call TRBD1 from the table was never checked on the DNA. TRBV21-1 is reported as a pseudogene. There are 15 residues in the CDR3. The CDR3 sequence: CASSIGTGNTGELFF. The CDR3 coding sequence is TGTGCCAGCAGCATAGGGACAGGGAACACCGGGGAGCTGTTTTTT.

This CDR3 reads CASSPRQGTGYEQYF. For the CDR3, the DNA is TGTGCCAGCAGCCCAAGACAGGGGACCGGCTACGAGCAGTACTTC. This rearrangement joins TRBV7-9 to TRBJ2-7; the match to TRBD1 covers 8 bases. CDR3 length: 15 amino acids. J was trimmed by 3 bases and V by 5 bases; bases with no gene match: 9. Germline CDR1 and CDR2: SEHNR and FQNEAQ (reference sequence).

In this sample, this clone turned up once. The V call is TRBV19, the J call TRBJ2-6; 7 nucleotides agree with TRBD2. The germline CDR1 and CDR2 sequences are LNHDA and SQIVND (reference sequence). The CDR3 covers 17 residues. V was pared by 7 bases and J by 0 bases, with 9 bases of the junction left unmatched. The CDR3 nucleotides are TGTGCCAGTACCGGTGGGAGGGTTAGCTCTGGGGCCAACGTCCTGACTTTC. Its protein product is CASTGGRVSSGANVLTF.

The rearrangement links TRBV18 to TRBJ1-1; 7 nucleotides match TRBD1. V was pared by 3 bases and J by 7 bases, with 5 bases of the junction left unmatched. The germline CDR1 and CDR2 sequences are KGHSH and LQKENI. The CDR3 loop spans 13 amino acids. The CDR3 bases are TGTGCCAGCTCACCCCCGGACAGGCTTGAAGCTTTCTTT. Its protein product is CASSPPDRLEAFF.

The chain carries TRBV6-5 and TRBJ1-2, with TRBD1 matching 7 bases. Unmatched junction bases numbered 1, after V lost 0 bases and J lost 3 bases. The CDR3 loop spans 14 amino acids. Germline lookup yields CDR1 MNHEY and CDR2 SVGAGI. The CDR3 loop reads CASSYSGTDYGYTF. CDR3 in DNA: TGTGCCAGCAGTTACTCAGGGACAGACTATGGCTACACCTTC.

This CDR3 is CASSYTAQNTEAFF. The CDR3 nucleotides read TGTGCCAGCAGTTATACCGCTCAGAACACTGAAGCTTTCTTT. This chain joins TRBV6-5 and TRBJ1-1; no clear D gene. The germline V gene encodes CDR1 MNHEY and CDR2 SVGAGI. This CDR3 has 14 amino acids. The germline V and J ends were trimmed by 3 bases and 1 base, with 9 bases remaining between them.

The rearrangement joins TRBV10-2 to TRBJ2-7, with D tentatively TRBD1 or TRBD2 (5 bases each). The CDR3 runs to 13 residues. The germline CDR1 and CDR2 sequences are WSHSY and SAAADI. V lost 6 bases and J 9 bases, leaving 18 bases between the germline ends. CDR3 sequence (DNA): TGCGCCAGCAGGGACCCCTCAGGTGGGGGGCAGTACTTC. It yields the protein CASRDPSGGGQYF.

The chain combines TRBV6-6 with TRBJ2-5, with D tentatively TRBD2 (7 bases). The DNA end is a closer match to TRBJ2-7, so the J assignment may be wrong. Germline V gene data show CDR1 as MNHNY and CDR2 as SVGAGI (reference sequence). This CDR3 spans 13 amino acids. The CDR3 spells CASGEGHFYEQYF. CDR3 DNA sequence: TGTGCCAGCGGGGAGGGACATTTCTACGAGCAGTACTTC.

This chain connects TRBV4-1 to TRBJ2-2; 10 bases are shared with TRBD1. This CDR3 has 16 amino acids. V shed 3 bases, J shed 6 bases, and the junction held 7 bases outside the gene matches. In germline, CDR1 is MGHRA, CDR2 YSYEKL. The CDR3 sequence: CASSQGDRGLSGELFF. CDR3 nucleotide sequence: TGCGCCAGCAGCCAGGGAGACAGGGGGCTTTCCGGGGAGCTGTTTTTT.

The genes are TRBV28 and TRBJ1-6; 10 bases are a match to TRBD1. Germline assignment: CDR1 MDHEN and CDR2 SYDVKM. The CDR3 loop spans 15 amino acids. V dropped 5 bases and J dropped 7; count of bases not matched to a gene: 5. CDR3 loop: CASSPGQGKNSPLHF. In nucleotides, the CDR3 is TGTGCCAGCAGTCCGGGACAGGGGAAGAATTCACCCCTCCACTTT. The full variable domain, in which reference TRBV28 and TRBJ1-6 provide the parts outside the CDR3, is DVKVTQSSRYLVKRTGEKVFLECVQDMDHENMFWYRQDPGLGLRLIYFSYDVKMKEKGDIPEGYSVSREKKERFSLILESASTNQTSMYLCASSPGQGKNSPLHFGNGTRLTVT.

The chain employs TRBV12-5 and TRBJ2-5; TRBD2 matches 14 bases. This CDR3 spans 20 amino acids. The V and J ends lost 6 bases and 5 bases, in that order; junction bases with no gene match: 20. Germline loops: CDR1 LGHNT, CDR2 FRNRAP. The CDR3 DNA reads as TGTGCTAGTGGCAAATCCGGGACTAGCGGGAGTATGGGTACGCGTGAGACCCAGTACTTC. Protein: CASGKSGTSGSMGTRETQYF.

This chain connects TRBV21-1 to TRBJ2-7; TRBD1, the table's D call, was not compared with the DNA. TRBV21-1 is labeled a pseudogene. The CDR3 is 14 amino acids. This CDR3 reads CASSGSGQPYEQYF. The CDR3 DNA sequence: TGTGCCAGCAGCGGGAGCGGACAGCCATACGAGCAGTACTTC.

The rearrangement links TRBV2 to TRBJ2-6; D is uncertain. V lost 2 bases and J 1 base, leaving 3 bases between the germline ends. The CDR3 totals 14 residues. Germline values: CDR1 SNHLY, CDR2 FYNNEI. The CDR3 protein is CASSERSGANVLTF. The CDR3 bases are TGTGCCAGCAGTGAACGTTCTGGGGCCAACGTCCTGACTTTC.